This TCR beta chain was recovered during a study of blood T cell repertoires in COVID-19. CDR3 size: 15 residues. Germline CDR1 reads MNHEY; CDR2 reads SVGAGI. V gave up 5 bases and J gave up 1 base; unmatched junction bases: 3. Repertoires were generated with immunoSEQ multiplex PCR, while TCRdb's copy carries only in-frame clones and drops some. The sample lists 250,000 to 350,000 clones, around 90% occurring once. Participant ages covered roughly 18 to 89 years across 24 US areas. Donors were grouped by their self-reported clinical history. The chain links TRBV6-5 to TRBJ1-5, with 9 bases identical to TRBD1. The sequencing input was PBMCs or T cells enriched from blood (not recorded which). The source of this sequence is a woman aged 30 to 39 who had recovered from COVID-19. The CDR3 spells CASSPQGASNQPQHF. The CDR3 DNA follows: TGTGCCAGCAGTCCACAGGGGGCAAGCAATCAGCCCCAGCATTTT.